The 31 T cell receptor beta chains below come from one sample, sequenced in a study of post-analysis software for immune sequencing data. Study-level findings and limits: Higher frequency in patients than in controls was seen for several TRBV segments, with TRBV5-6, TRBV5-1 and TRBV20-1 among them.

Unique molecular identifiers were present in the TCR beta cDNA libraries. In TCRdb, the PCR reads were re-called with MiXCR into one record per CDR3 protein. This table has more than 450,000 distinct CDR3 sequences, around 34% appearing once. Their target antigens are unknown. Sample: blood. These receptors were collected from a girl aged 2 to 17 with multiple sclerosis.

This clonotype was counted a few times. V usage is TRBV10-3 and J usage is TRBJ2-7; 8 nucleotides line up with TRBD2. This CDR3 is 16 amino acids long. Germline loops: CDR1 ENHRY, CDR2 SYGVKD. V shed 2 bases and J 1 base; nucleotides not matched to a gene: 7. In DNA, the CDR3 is TGTGCCATCAGTGAGGTTCAGCGACTAGCGTCCTACGAGCAGTACTTC. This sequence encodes CAISEVQRLASYEQYF.

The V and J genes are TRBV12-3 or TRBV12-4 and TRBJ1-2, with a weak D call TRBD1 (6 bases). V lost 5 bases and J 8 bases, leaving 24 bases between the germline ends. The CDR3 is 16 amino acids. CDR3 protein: CASSLFIGGQPTGYTF. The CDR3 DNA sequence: TGTGCCAGCAGTCTCTTCATTGGAGGACAGCCCACCGGCTACACCTTC.

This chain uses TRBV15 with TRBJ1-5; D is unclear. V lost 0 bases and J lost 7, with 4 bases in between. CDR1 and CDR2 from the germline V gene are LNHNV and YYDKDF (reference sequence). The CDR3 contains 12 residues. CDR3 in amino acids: CATSRDRQPQHF. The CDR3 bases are TGTGCCACCAGCAGAGATCGGCAGCCCCAGCATTTT.

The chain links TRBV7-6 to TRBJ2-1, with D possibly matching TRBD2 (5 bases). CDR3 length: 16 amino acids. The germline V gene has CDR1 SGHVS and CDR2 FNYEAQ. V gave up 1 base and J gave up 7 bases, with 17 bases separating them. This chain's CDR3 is CASSLGPSPPRNEQFF. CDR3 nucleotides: TGTGCCAGCAGCTTAGGTCCTAGCCCTCCGCGAAATGAGCAGTTCTTC.

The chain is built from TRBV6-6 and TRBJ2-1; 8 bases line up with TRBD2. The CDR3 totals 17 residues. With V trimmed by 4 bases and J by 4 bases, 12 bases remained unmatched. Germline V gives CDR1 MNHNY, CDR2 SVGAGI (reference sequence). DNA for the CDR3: TGTGCCAGCAGTTCCGCGTCCCCAGCGGGGGCGTACAATGAGCAGTTCTTC. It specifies CASSSASPAGAYNEQFF.

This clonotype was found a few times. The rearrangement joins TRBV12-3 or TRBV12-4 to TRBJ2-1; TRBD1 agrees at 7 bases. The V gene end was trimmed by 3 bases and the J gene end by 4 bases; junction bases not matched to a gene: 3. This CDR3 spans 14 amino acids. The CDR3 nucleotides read TGTGCCAGCAGTTTGACCAGGGGGTACAATGAGCAGTTCTTC. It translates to CASSLTRGYNEQFF.

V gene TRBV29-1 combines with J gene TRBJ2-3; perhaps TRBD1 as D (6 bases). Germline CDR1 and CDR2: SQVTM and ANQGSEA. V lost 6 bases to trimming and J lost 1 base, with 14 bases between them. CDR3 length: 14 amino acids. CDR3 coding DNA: TGCAGCGTGGAAACAGGGCTCCGCACAGATACGCAGTATTTT. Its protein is CSVETGLRTDTQYF.

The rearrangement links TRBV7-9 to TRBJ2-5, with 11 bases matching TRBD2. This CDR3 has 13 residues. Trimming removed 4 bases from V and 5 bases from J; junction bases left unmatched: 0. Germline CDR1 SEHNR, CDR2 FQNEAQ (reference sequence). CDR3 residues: CASSWTSGETQYF. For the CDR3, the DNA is TGTGCCAGCAGCTGGACTAGCGGGGAGACCCAGTACTTC. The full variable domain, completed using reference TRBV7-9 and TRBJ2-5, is DTGVSQNPRHKITKRGQNVTFRCDPISEHNRLYWYRQTLGQGPEFLTYFQNEAQLEKSRLLSDRFSAERPKGSFSTLEIQRTEQGDSAMYLCASSWTSGETQYFGPGTRLLVL.

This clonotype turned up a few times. CDR3 DNA sequence: TGCAGTGCTAGAGATGGGGCGGGGGGCGAAGAGCAGTTCTTC. Translated, it gives CSARDGAGGEEQFF. The chain links TRBV20-1 to TRBJ2-1; the match to TRBD2 covers 8 bases. In germline, CDR1 is DFQATT, CDR2 SNEGSKA (reference sequence). This CDR3 comprises 14 residues. The trim removed 0 bases at V and 10 bases at J, leaving 8 bases unmatched.

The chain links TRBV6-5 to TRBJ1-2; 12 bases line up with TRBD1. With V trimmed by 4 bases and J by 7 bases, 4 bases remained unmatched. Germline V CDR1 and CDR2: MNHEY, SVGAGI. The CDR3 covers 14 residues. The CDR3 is CASSWDRGQGGYTF. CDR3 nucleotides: TGTGCCAGCAGTTGGGACAGGGGGCAGGGTGGCTACACCTTC.

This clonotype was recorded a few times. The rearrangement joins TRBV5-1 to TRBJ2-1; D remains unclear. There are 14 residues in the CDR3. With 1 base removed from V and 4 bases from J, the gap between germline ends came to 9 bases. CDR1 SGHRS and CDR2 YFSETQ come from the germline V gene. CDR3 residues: CASSLLRVYNEQFF. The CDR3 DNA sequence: TGCGCCAGCAGCTTGCTACGCGTTTACAATGAGCAGTTCTTC.

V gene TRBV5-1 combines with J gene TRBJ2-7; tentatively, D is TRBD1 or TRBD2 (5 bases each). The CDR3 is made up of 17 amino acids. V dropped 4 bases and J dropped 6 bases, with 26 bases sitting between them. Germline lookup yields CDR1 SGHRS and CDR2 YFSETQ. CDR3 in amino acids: CASSPVPGPPQITEQYF. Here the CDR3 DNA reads TGCGCCAGCAGCCCGGTCCCGGGACCCCCCCAAATAACCGAGCAGTACTTC.

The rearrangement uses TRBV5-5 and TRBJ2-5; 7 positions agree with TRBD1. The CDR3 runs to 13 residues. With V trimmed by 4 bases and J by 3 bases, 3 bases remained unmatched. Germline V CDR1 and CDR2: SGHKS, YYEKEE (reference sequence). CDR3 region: CASSLTGKETQYF. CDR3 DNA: TGTGCCAGCAGCCTGACAGGGAAAGAGACCCAGTACTTC.

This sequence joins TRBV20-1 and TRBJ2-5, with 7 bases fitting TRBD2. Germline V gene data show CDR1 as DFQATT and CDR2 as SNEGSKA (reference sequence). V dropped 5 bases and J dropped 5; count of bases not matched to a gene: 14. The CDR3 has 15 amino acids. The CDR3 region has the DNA TGCAGTGCTCCCCCCGGGGGAGGGAAACGGGAGACCCAGTACTTC. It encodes CSAPPGGGKRETQYF.

The CDR3 loop is CASSEGPLNEKLFF. DNA of the CDR3: TGTGCCAGCAGTGAAGGGCCCCTTAATGAAAAACTGTTTTTT. The V gene is TRBV2, the J gene TRBJ1-4; no firm D call. Germline CDR1 is SNHLY and CDR2 is FYNNEI. The CDR3 loop spans 14 amino acids. The V gene lost 1 base and the J gene lost 4 bases, with 7 bases spanning the gap.

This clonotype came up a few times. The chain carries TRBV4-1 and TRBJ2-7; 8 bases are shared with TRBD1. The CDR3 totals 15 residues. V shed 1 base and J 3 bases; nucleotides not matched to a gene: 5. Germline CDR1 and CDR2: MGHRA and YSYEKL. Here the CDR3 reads CASSQGTGSHYEQYF. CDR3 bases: TGCGCCAGCAGCCAAGGGACAGGGTCCCACTACGAGCAGTACTTC.

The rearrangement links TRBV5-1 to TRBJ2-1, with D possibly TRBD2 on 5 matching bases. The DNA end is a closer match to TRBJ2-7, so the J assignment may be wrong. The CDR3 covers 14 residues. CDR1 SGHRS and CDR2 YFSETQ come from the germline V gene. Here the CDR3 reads CASSLDFSYNEQYF. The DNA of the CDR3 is TGCGCCAGCAGCCTGGACTTCTCCTACAATGAGCAGTACTTC.

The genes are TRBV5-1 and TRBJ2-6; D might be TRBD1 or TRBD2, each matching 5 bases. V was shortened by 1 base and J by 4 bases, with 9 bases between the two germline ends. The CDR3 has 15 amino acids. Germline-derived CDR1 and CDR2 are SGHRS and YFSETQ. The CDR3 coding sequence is TGCGCCAGCAGCTTGAGGGGAGTAGGGGCCAACGTCCTGACTTTC. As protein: CASSLRGVGANVLTF. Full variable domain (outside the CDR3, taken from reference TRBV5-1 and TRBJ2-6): KAGVTQTPRYLIKTRGQQVTLSCSPISGHRSVSWYQQTPGQGLQFLFEYFSETQRNKGNFPGRFSGRQFSNSRSEMNVSTLELGDSALYLCASSLRGVGANVLTFGAGSRLTVL.

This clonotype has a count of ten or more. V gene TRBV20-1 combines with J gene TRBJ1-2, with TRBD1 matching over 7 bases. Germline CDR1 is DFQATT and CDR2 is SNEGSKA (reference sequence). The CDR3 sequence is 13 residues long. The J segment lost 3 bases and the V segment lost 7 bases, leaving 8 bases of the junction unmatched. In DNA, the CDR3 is TGCAGTGGGGGAGGGGGCCTGGACTATGGCTACACCTTC. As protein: CSGGGGLDYGYTF.

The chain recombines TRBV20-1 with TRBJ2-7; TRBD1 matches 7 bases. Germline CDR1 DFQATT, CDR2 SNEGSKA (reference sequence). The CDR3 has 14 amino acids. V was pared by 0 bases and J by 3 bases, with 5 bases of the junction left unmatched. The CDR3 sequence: CSARDPSGGYEQYF. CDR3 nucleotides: TGCAGTGCTAGAGACCCTTCAGGGGGCTACGAGCAGTACTTC.

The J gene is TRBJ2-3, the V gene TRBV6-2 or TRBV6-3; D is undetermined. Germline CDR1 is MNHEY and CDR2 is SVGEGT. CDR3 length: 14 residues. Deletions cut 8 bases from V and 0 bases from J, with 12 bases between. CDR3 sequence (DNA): TGTGCCAGCTCTAATACCCGGAGCACAGATACGCAGTATTTT. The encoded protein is CASSNTRSTDTQYF.

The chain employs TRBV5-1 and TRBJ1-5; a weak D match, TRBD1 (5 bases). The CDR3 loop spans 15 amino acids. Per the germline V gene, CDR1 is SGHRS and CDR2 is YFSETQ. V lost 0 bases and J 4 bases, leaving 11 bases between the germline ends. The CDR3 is CASSLGAGLNQPQHF. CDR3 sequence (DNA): TGCGCCAGCAGCTTGGGGGCAGGGTTAAATCAGCCCCAGCATTTT. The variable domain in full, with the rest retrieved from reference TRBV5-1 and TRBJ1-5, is KAGVTQTPRYLIKTRGQQVTLSCSPISGHRSVSWYQQTPGQGLQFLFEYFSETQRNKGNFPGRFSGRQFSNSRSEMNVSTLELGDSALYLCASSLGAGLNQPQHFGDGTRLSIL.

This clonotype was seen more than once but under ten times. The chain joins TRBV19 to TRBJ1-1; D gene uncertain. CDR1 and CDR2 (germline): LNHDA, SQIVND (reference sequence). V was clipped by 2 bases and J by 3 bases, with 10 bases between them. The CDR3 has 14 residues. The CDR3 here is CASSIWGLDTEAFF. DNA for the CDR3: TGTGCCAGTAGTATATGGGGTTTGGACACTGAAGCTTTCTTT.

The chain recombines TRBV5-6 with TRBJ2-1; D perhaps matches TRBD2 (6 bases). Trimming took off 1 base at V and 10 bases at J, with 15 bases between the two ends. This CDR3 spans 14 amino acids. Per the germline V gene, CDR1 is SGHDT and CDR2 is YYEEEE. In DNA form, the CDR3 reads TGTGCCAGCAGCTTGCTCCCGACTAGTCCGGAGCAGTTCTTC. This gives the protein CASSLLPTSPEQFF. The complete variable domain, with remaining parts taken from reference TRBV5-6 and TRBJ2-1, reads DAGVTQSPTHLIKTRGQQVTLRCSPKSGHDTVSWYQQALGQGPQFIFQYYEEEERQRGNFPDRFSGHQFPNYSSELNVNALLLGDSALYLCASSLLPTSPEQFFGPGTRLTVL.

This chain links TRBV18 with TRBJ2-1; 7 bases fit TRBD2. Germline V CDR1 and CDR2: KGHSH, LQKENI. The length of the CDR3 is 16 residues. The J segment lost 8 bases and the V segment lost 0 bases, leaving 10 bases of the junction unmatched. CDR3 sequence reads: CASSPPTQRGRDEQFF. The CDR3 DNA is TGTGCCAGCTCACCACCGACTCAGCGGGGAAGGGATGAGCAGTTCTTC. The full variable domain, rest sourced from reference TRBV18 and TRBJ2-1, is NAGVMQNPRHLVRRRGQEARLRCSPMKGHSHVYWYRQLPEEGLKFMVYLQKENIIDESGMPKERFSAEFPKEGPSILRIQQVVRGDSAAYFCASSPPTQRGRDEQFFGPGTRLTVL.

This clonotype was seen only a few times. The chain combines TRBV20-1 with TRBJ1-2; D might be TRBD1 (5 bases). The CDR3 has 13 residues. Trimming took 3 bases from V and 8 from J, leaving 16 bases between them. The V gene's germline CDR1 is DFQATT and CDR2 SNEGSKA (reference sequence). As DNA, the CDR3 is TGCAGTGCTAGCAGGCAGGGATTTAACGGCTACACCTTC. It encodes CSASRQGFNGYTF.

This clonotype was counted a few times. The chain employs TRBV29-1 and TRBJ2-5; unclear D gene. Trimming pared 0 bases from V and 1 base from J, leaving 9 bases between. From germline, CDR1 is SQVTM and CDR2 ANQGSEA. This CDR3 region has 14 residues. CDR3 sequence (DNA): TGCAGCGTTGAAGATCTGGAGTTCCAAGAGACCCAGTACTTC. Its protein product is CSVEDLEFQETQYF.

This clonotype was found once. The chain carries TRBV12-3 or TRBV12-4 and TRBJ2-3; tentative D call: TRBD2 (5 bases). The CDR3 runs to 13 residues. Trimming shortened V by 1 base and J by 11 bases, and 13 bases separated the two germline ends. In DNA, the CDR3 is TGTGCCAGCAGTTTAGTGAGAGCAGAGGGGCAGTATTTT. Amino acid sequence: CASSLVRAEGQYF.

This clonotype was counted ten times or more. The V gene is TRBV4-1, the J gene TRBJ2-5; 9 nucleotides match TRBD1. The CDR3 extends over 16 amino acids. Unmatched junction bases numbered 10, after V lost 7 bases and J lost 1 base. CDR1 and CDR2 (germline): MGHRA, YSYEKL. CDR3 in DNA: TGCGCCAGCACCAAAGCCGGGACAGGGTTCCAAGAGACCCAGTACTTC. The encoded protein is CASTKAGTGFQETQYF.

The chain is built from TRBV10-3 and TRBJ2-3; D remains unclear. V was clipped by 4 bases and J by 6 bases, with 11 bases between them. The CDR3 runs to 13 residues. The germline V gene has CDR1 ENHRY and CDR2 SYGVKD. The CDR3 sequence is CAISVGMKDTQYF. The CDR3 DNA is TGTGCCATCAGTGTGGGGATGAAGGATACGCAGTATTTT.

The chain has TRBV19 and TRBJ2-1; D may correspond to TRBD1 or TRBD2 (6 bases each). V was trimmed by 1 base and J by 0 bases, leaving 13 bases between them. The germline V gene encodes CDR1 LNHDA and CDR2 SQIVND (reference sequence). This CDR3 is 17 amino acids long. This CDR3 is CASSIGGAGLSYNEQFF. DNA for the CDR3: TGTGCCAGTAGTATAGGGGGGGCGGGCCTCTCCTACAATGAGCAGTTCTTC.